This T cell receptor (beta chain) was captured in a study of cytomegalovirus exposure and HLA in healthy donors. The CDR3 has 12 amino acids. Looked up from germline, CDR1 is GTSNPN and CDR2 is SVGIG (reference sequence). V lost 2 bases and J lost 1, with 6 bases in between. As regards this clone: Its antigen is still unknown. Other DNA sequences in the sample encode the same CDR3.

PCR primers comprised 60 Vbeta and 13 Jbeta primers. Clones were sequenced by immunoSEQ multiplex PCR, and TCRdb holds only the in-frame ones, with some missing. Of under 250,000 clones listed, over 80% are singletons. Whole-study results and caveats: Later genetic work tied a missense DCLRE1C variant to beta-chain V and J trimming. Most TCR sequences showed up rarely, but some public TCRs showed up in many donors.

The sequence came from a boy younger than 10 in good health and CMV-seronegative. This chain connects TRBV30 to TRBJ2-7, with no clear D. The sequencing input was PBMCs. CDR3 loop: CAWSPLSYEQYF. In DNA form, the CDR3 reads TGTGCCTGGAGTCCCCTATCCTACGAGCAGTACTTC.